The clone carrying this TCR beta chain was observed a single time. This sequence may be a read error, since a much larger clone differs from it by one base. This entry comes from a study of tumor-infiltrating lymphocytes in primary liver carcinoma. Study-level background: The patient population consisted of men and women between 30 and 69 years of age. The yield of productive TCRbeta reads per sample was roughly 3.65 to 8 million and was similar across tissue types.

From 500 ng of total RNA, TCR beta-specific cDNA was reverse-transcribed using a constant-region primer. Amplification in three nested multiplex PCR rounds with slightly modified ARM-PCR gave rise to TCR beta libraries. MiXCR was run by TCRdb on the multiplex PCR reads, yielding one entry per CDR3 protein. This sample has over 75,000 distinct CDR3 sequences; just over 65% occur once, and the top ten carry around 30%. Both RNA and DNA were isolated together from about 20-30 mg of bulk tissue that had not been sorted. The sequenced sample was tumor-adjacent normal liver tissue. The origin of this receptor is a man aged 40-49 years with primary liver carcinoma and hepatitis B virus infection.

CDR3 in DNA: TGTGCCAGCAGTCCCCCTACCGGGACAGGCTCCTACAATGAGCAGCTCTTC. It codes for CASSPPTGTGSYNEQLF. V and J are TRBV12-3 or TRBV12-4 and TRBJ2-1, with 8 bases fitting TRBD1. The CDR3 runs 17 residues.